What follows describes a single T cell receptor beta chain. Its antigen remains unidentified. TCRdb reprocessed the reads with MiXCR, giving one entry per CDR3 protein. The data show nearly 650,000 distinct CDR3 sequences, with 24% seen just once and 7.5% to 9% held by the top ten. Trimming stripped 2 bases from V and 5 bases from J, with 15 bases between. CDR1 is LNHDA and CDR2 is SQIVND in the germline V gene (reference sequence). The CDR3 sequence is 15 residues long. These data come from a study of T cell repertoires in cytomegalovirus infection. The overall study: It was the public TCR beta signatures that indicated both CMV infection and matching HLA type. Study-wide findings and caveats: Ex vivo, HLA-C-restricted CMV-specific TCR beta clonotypes prevailed over the rest of the response. Summed frequency of public TCR beta families distinguished CMV carriers with the relevant HLA.

This receptor was obtained from a human donor in good health (CMV status not recorded). Some clones in this sample may be carry-over from other donors' samples. Sequencing was done on a sample of CD8+ T cells from PBMCs. V usage is TRBV19 and J usage is TRBJ1-1, with D possibly matching TRBD1 (6 bases). This CDR3 reads CASSITAGDGTEAFF. CDR3 coding DNA: TGTGCCAGTAGTATAACAGCAGGGGATGGAACTGAAGCTTTCTTT. The full variable domain, rest sourced from reference TRBV19 and TRBJ1-1, is DGGITQSPKYLFRKEGQNVTLSCEQNLNHDAMYWYRQDPGQGLRLIYYSQIVNDFQKGDIAEGYSVSREKKESFPLTVTSAQKNPTAFYLCASSITAGDGTEAFFGQGTRLTVV.